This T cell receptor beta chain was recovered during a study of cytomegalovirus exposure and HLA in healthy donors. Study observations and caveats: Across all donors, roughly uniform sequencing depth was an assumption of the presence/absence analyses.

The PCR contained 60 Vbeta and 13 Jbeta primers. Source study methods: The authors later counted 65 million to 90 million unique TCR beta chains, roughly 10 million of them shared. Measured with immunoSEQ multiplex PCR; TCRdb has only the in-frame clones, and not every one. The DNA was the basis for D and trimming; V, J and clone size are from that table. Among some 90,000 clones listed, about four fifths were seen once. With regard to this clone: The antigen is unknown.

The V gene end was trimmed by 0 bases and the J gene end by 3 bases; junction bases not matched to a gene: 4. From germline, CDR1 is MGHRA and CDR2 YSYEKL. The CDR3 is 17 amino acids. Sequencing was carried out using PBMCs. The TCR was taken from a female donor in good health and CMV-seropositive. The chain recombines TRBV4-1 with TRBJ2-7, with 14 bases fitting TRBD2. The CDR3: CASSQEGGTSGSYEQYF. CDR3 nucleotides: TGCGCCAGCAGCCAAGAAGGGGGGACTAGCGGGAGCTACGAGCAGTACTTC.